This T cell receptor beta chain appears in the sequencing data of a study of T cell clonotyping in hematopoietic cell transplantation. Regarding the study as a whole: Pathologically expanded recipient clonotypes increased progressively from day 30 to day 180 as diversity fell. Few recipient clonotypes overlapped donors; over 97% were de novo at given depth. No sorting was done, leaving CD4 and CD8 contributions mixed.

The CDR3 is 10 residues long. Trimming removed 5 bases from V and 6 bases from J, with 2 bases in between. The germline CDR1 and CDR2 sequences are LNHDA and SQIVND (reference sequence). Assay used: immunoSEQ multiplex PCR; TCRdb lists only in-frame clones, some missing. The sample holds thousands of clones, roughly 84% seen once. Turning to this clone: Its cognate antigen is unknown.

Samples: about 28 days before transplant, then days 30, 100 and 180 after. The source material was peripheral blood mononuclear cells, sampled 180 days after allogeneic stem cell transplant. This chain uses TRBV19 with TRBJ2-1; D gene uncertain. The TCR originated in a male patient aged 60-69 years who had an allogeneic stem cell transplant from an unrelated donor, so T cells may come from the graft donor. Some clones in this sample may be carry-over from other donors' samples. This CDR3 is CASSGNEQFF. The CDR3 bases are TGTGCCAGTAGTGGCAATGAGCAGTTCTTC.